This entry lists 23 T cell receptor beta chains sequenced from one sample in a study of cytomegalovirus exposure and HLA in healthy donors. The PCR used 60 Vbeta and 13 Jbeta primers. Generated by immunoSEQ multiplex PCR, the TCRdb table keeps only in-frame clones and is missing some. The profile shows 73,000 or so clones, roughly 73% of them singletons. The source material was PBMCs. The receptors here all came from a woman aged 35 to 49 in good health and CMV-seropositive.

The rearrangement links TRBV6-1 to TRBJ1-2; D call uncertain. The CDR3 runs to 16 residues. V was shortened by 2 bases and J by 2 bases, with 15 bases between the two germline ends. Germline V gives CDR1 MNHNS, CDR2 SASEGT. The CDR3 region has the DNA TGTGCCAGCAGTGAAAACCTCTACTCAGGCAACTATGGCTACACCTTC. Its protein is CASSENLYSGNYGYTF.

The J gene is TRBJ2-3, the V gene TRBV6-5; TRBD1 is a possible D gene (6 bases). The CDR3 has 14 amino acids. CDR1 and CDR2 from the germline V gene are MNHEY and SVGAGI. V was clipped by 4 bases and J by 2 bases, with 10 bases between them. The CDR3 here is CASSLQGTTDTQYF. The CDR3 DNA reads TGTGCCAGCAGTTTACAGGGTACCACAGATACGCAGTATTTT.

This clone appeared a single time. J is TRBJ1-1 and V is TRBV7-3; TRBD1 matches 11 bases. The J segment lost 2 bases and the V segment lost 1 base, leaving 12 bases of the junction unmatched. From germline, CDR1 is SGHTA and CDR2 FQGTGA. The CDR3 consists of 19 residues. The CDR3 nucleotides read TGTGCCAGCAGCTTAAGCCCTCCTGGACAGGGGGCTAGTAACACTGAAGCTTTCTTT. Encoded protein: CASSLSPPGQGASNTEAFF.

This clone is a singleton in its sample. The chain links TRBV7-6 to TRBJ2-1; 8 nucleotides line up with TRBD2. After removal of 7 bases from V and 7 bases from J, the junction contained 0 bases not matched to a gene. This CDR3 is built from 11 residues. The germline gives CDR1 SGHVS, CDR2 FNYEAQ. This CDR3 is CASIAGNEQFF. The CDR3 coding sequence is TGTGCCAGCATAGCGGGAAATGAGCAGTTCTTC.

This chain uses TRBV5-1 with TRBJ1-1, with 7 positions matching TRBD1. CDR1 is SGHRS and CDR2 is YFSETQ in the germline V gene. The V segment lost 3 bases and the J segment 7 bases; nucleotides outside the gene matches: 3. The CDR3 loop spans 12 amino acids. The CDR3 bases are TGCGCCAGCAGCTGGGACAGAAGTGAAGCTTTCTTT. Translating gives CASSWDRSEAFF.

V usage is TRBV9 and J usage is TRBJ2-4; D is unresolved. This CDR3 is built from 14 residues. CDR1 is SGDLS, CDR2 YYNGEE, per germline. With 0 bases removed from V and 0 bases from J, the gap between germline ends came to 4 bases. The CDR3 DNA sequence: TGTGCCAGCAGCGTAGGAGTAGCCAAAAACATTCAGTACTTC. Its translation: CASSVGVAKNIQYF.

The chain employs TRBV4-3 and TRBJ2-4; 7 positions match TRBD2. The V gene's germline CDR1 is LGHNA and CDR2 YSLEER. Trimming at V came to 0 bases and at J to 0 bases, leaving 5 bases not matched to a gene. The CDR3 is 17 amino acids. CDR3 bases: TGCGCCAGCAGCCAAGATTGGGGGGGGATAGCCAAAAACATTCAGTACTTC. This codes for CASSQDWGGIAKNIQYF.

The chain has TRBV6-5 and TRBJ2-7, with TRBD2 as a possible D gene (5 bases). Trimming removed 4 bases from V and 9 bases from J, with 19 bases in between. This CDR3 region has 14 residues. Germline V lookup: CDR1 MNHEY, CDR2 SVGAGI. The CDR3 protein is CASSSLSTTAGQYF. The CDR3 DNA sequence: TGTGCCAGCAGTTCCCTCTCCACTACGGCGGGGCAGTACTTC.

This clone was observed a few times. The rearrangement uses TRBV6-6 and TRBJ1-4; maybe TRBD1 (5 bases). CDR3 length equals 14 residues. The V and J ends lost 5 bases and 5 bases respectively, with 12 bases between them. The germline CDR1 and CDR2 sequences are MNHNY and SVGAGI (reference sequence). The CDR3 reads CASSPGGGNEKLFF. The CDR3 DNA is TGTGCCAGCAGTCCGGGGGGTGGAAATGAAAAACTGTTTTTT.

The V call is TRBV15, the J call TRBJ1-1; D might be TRBD1 (5 bases). Germline assignment: CDR1 LNHNV and CDR2 YYDKDF (reference sequence). The CDR3 runs 14 residues. V was trimmed by 0 bases and J by 10 bases, leaving 15 bases between them. This CDR3 is CATSRDAVGGGAFF. The CDR3 DNA reads as TGTGCCACCAGCAGAGATGCGGTGGGGGGGGGAGCTTTCTTT.

The chain couples TRBV6-4 to TRBJ2-5, with 11 bases that match TRBD2. V trimming: 7 bases; J trimming: 5 bases; junction bases outside the gene matches: 12. The germline V gene has CDR1 MRHNA and CDR2 SNTAGT. This CDR3 is 16 amino acids long. This chain's CDR3 is CASTFVGLAVHETQYF. CDR3 bases: TGTGCCAGCACTTTTGTGGGACTAGCGGTCCACGAGACCCAGTACTTC.

This sequence joins TRBV5-4 and TRBJ2-1, with 8 positions matching TRBD2. The trim removed 6 bases at V and 9 bases at J, leaving 11 bases unmatched. The CDR3 is 14 residues long. CDR1 is SGHNT and CDR2 is YYREEE in the germline V gene (reference sequence). The CDR3 DNA reads TGTGCCAGCACCGAGACTAGCGAATTAGGTGAGCAGTTCTTC. It specifies CASTETSELGEQFF.

The chain is built from TRBV19 and TRBJ2-7; 8 nucleotides align to TRBD1. CDR3 length: 14 amino acids. Germline lookup yields CDR1 LNHDA and CDR2 SQIVND (reference sequence). V was pared by 4 bases and J by 4 bases, with 6 bases of the junction left unmatched. CDR3 sequence (DNA): TGTGCCAGTAGTAGGCCGGGACAGGCGTACGAGCAGTACTTC. Its translation: CASSRPGQAYEQYF.

The V and J genes are TRBV28 and TRBJ1-5; D possibly corresponds to TRBD1 (6 bases). V was cut by 6 bases and J by 3 bases, with 15 bases left in between. Germline V gene data show CDR1 as MDHEN and CDR2 as SYDVKM. The CDR3 has 15 amino acids. The CDR3 is CASRPTGSYNQPQHF. The CDR3 nucleotides read TGTGCCAGCAGACCGACAGGCTCTTACAATCAGCCCCAGCATTTT.

V gene TRBV5-1 combines with J gene TRBJ2-3, with D possibly matching TRBD1 (6 bases). The CDR3 totals 15 residues. Trimming took 4 bases from V and 0 from J, leaving 12 bases between them. The germline V gene encodes CDR1 SGHRS and CDR2 YFSETQ. The CDR3: CASSQAGVSTDTQYF. Written as DNA, the CDR3 is TGCGCCAGCAGCCAAGCAGGGGTGAGCACAGATACGCAGTATTTT.

The chain has TRBV9 and TRBJ2-7, with 7 nucleotides matching TRBD1. CDR3 length: 14 amino acids. Germline lookup yields CDR1 SGDLS and CDR2 YYNGEE. Unmatched junction bases numbered 7, after V lost 3 bases and J lost 4 bases. The CDR3: CASSAGTVGYEQYF. The CDR3 nucleotides are TGTGCCAGCAGCGCAGGGACAGTTGGTTACGAGCAGTACTTC.

The chain is built from TRBV4-3 and TRBJ2-5; 8 bases match TRBD1. J was trimmed by 3 bases and V by 0 bases; bases with no gene match: 12. CDR3 length equals 18 residues. From germline, CDR1 is LGHNA and CDR2 YSLEER. The CDR3 DNA reads TGCGCCAGCAGCCAAGATCTCTCCCCGTGGACAGGGAAAGAGACCCAGTACTTC. Amino acid sequence: CASSQDLSPWTGKETQYF.

V usage is TRBV6-5 and J usage is TRBJ2-5; tentatively, D is TRBD2 (6 bases). In germline, CDR1 is MNHEY, CDR2 SVGAGI. The CDR3 is made up of 14 amino acids. Trimming cost V 0 bases and J 4 bases, with 9 bases left between them. CDR3 protein: CASSYSGRGETQYF. The CDR3 bases are TGTGCCAGCAGTTACTCAGGGCGGGGAGAGACCCAGTACTTC.

The V and J genes are TRBV19 and TRBJ1-5; D unresolved. Looked up from germline, CDR1 is LNHDA and CDR2 is SQIVND (reference sequence). CDR3 length: 16 amino acids. Trimming pared 1 base from V and 4 bases from J, leaving 14 bases between. The CDR3 region has the DNA TGTGCCAGTAGTATAGTTGGCGGCCTAAGTAATCAGCCCCAGCATTTT. Protein: CASSIVGGLSNQPQHF. Full variable domain (remainder filled in from reference TRBV19 and TRBJ1-5): DGGITQSPKYLFRKEGQNVTLSCEQNLNHDAMYWYRQDPGQGLRLIYYSQIVNDFQKGDIAEGYSVSREKKESFPLTVTSAQKNPTAFYLCASSIVGGLSNQPQHFGDGTRLSIL.

The gene calls are TRBV6-1 and TRBJ1-5; D possibly corresponds to TRBD1 (5 bases). This CDR3 is built from 16 residues. CDR1 and CDR2 from the germline V gene are MNHNS and SASEGT. V was cut by 3 bases and J by 4 bases, with 16 bases left in between. The CDR3 bases are TGTGCCAGCAGTGAGCAGGCGACAGTAAGGAATCAGCCCCAGCATTTT. It codes for CASSEQATVRNQPQHF.

This chain connects TRBV20-1 to TRBJ2-7; D is unresolved. The ends were cut back, 2 bases at V and 6 bases at J, with 8 bases in the middle. CDR1 DFQATT and CDR2 SNEGSKA come from the germline V gene (reference sequence). The CDR3 consists of 11 residues. The CDR3 region is CSARRQSEQYF. CDR3 bases: TGCAGTGCTAGAAGACAATCCGAGCAGTACTTC.

This clone was picked up a small number of times. The rearrangement joins TRBV7-9 to TRBJ2-1, with a possible D match to TRBD2 (5 bases). The CDR3 contains 17 residues. CDR1 SEHNR and CDR2 FQNEAQ come from the germline V gene (reference sequence). The V end lost 4 bases, the J end lost 0 bases, and 16 bases lay between the germline ends. The CDR3 sequence: CASSSFPGGRSYNEQFF. CDR3 DNA: TGTGCCAGCAGCTCCTTTCCCGGCGGGCGCTCCTACAATGAGCAGTTCTTC.

The V gene is TRBV25-1, the J gene TRBJ1-2; unclear D gene. The ends were cut back, 7 bases at V and 3 bases at J, with 6 bases in the middle. The CDR3 consists of 11 residues. Germline assignment: CDR1 MGHDK and CDR2 SYGVNS. This CDR3 reads CASNTDYGYTF. The CDR3 DNA is TGTGCCAGCAATACGGACTATGGCTACACCTTC.